This paragraph covers one TCR beta chain sequence. Its target antigen remains unknown. No much larger clone exists at a distance of one base, and base qualities are not known. These data originate in a study of siplizumab effects on memory and regulatory T cells (dated by TCRdb to between 2018 and 2021). Regarding the research as a whole: The study looked at the effect of siplizumab, an anti-CD2 antibody, on alloreactive T-cell subsets in allogeneic mixed lymphocyte reactions made from human PBMCs.

The library came from the immunoSEQ multiplex PCR assay. Some 1.1 x 10^5 TCR templates per sample were assayed by the deep sequencing platform. Genomic DNA extracted from sorted T cells was the material used for TCRbeta CDR3 sequencing. The original pipeline was this. The R programming language was used for the clonal analysis of the TCRbeta CDR3 data. Unstimulated samples were compared with post-reaction CFSE-low samples to define alloreactive CD4+ and CD8+ clones. Regulatory or non-regulatory origin of alloreactive CD4+ clones was assigned by matching sequences to the sorted unstimulated Treg and non-Treg repertoires. Sourced from immuneACCESS, this table was stored by TCRdb with only in-frame sequences that have V and J called. A share of the clones is absent; for the studies checked, an unresolved V gene accounts for under half, and the remainder has no known explanation. For V, J and clone size, that table is used; D and trimming come from the DNA. The sample has around 87,000 clones on record, just under 90% of them singletons. The top ten clonotypes cover about 15% of the sample.

Sorted unstimulated T cells and proliferating T cells recovered from mixed lymphocyte reactions were subjected to TCRbeta CDR3 sequencing. Fresh whole blood from some eleven HLA-typed healthy donors was used to isolate PBMCs. V ends up 0 bases short and J 4 bases short, with an unmatched junction base count of 5. CDR1 is given as SGHDT and CDR2 as YYEEEE, both from the germline V gene. Including cysteine and phenylalanine, the CDR3 has 15 amino acids. The DNA shown is the 45-base CDR3, in frame from base 1. Study-level results and caveats: Unstimulated naive T cells appeared to be more diverse than memory T cells, and naive cells seemed to make a substantial contribution to the alloresponse. Siplizumab significantly reduced the cumulative frequency of alloreactive sequences traceable to unstimulated CD4+ memory T cells. Sequences below about 10^-5 frequency were poorly captured, so only a minor fraction of alloreactive clones could be mapped to unstimulated subsets. Among mappable alloreactive CD4+ clones, the Treg-derived fraction averaged 68.8% with siplizumab versus roughly 30% in control reactions. A naive or memory phenotype could not be assigned to roughly 75-95% of proliferating CD4+ or CD8+ clones. The suppressive function of proliferating Tregs from siplizumab cultures was not functionally confirmed.

The chain uses TRBV5-6 and TRBJ2-5, and 8 junctional nucleotides match TRBD2. The sequence came from a human donor in good health. Sequenced sample: CD4+ T cells sorted from blood. The CDR3 in this case is CASSLASGGIETQYF. In nucleotides, the sequence is TGTGCCAGCAGCTTGGCCTCGGGGGGGATAGAGACCCAGTACTTC.